What follows are 5 T cell receptor beta chains derived from one specimen sequenced in a study of blood T cell repertoires in COVID-19. This table comes from immunoSEQ multiplex PCR, and its TCRdb copy is limited to in-frame clones, with some not included. Of approximately 300,000 clones listed, about nine tenths were seen once; the top ten hold 6.5% to 8%. Sequencing used peripheral blood. All receptors come from a woman aged 25 to 39 with COVID-19, enrolled during active disease.

In this sample, this clone turned up once. The CDR3 DNA reads as TGTGCCAGCATCCGGGACTCGACCCGGGAGCAGTACTTC. It translates to CASIRDSTREQYF. The chain employs TRBV2 and TRBJ2-7, with D maybe TRBD2 (6 bases). The germline V gene encodes CDR1 SNHLY and CDR2 FYNNEI. Trimming pared 7 bases from V and 7 bases from J, leaving 17 bases between. The CDR3 is made up of 13 amino acids.

On this clone itself: One end of the junction does not line up with germline, which may come from a read error. The V call is TRBV6-5, the J call TRBJ1-4, with 7 bases lining up with TRBD1. This CDR3 comprises 14 residues. Germline CDR1 reads MNHEY; CDR2 reads SVGAGI. The CDR3 reads CASSPGQSNEQLFF. Here the CDR3 DNA reads TGTGCCAGCAGTCCGGGACAGTCCAATGAACAACTGTTTTTT.

The rearrangement joins TRBV4-3 to TRBJ2-7; a weak D match, TRBD1 (6 bases). The CDR3 length is 13 residues. V was clipped by 4 bases and J by 4 bases, with 11 bases between them. Germline V gene sequence: CDR1 LGHNA, CDR2 YSLEER. DNA of the CDR3: TGCGCCAGCAGCCGGGTAACAGGGTACGAGCAGTACTTC. Translation: CASSRVTGYEQYF.

The chain employs TRBV28 and TRBJ2-1, with 10 nucleotides matching TRBD2. V gave up 3 bases and J gave up 9 bases; unmatched junction bases: 2. Germline V gene data show CDR1 as MDHEN and CDR2 as SYDVKM. The CDR3 spans 13 residues. The CDR3 DNA is TGTGCCAGCAGTTTGGCTAGCGGGAGTGAGCAGTTCTTC. This translates into CASSLASGSEQFF.

This sequence joins TRBV13 and TRBJ2-2, with TRBD2 identical over 12 bases. CDR1 is PRHDT, CDR2 FYEKMQ, per germline (reference sequence). The trim removed 5 bases at V and 7 bases at J, leaving 8 bases unmatched. This CDR3 spans 16 amino acids. The CDR3 reads CASSPMTSGSIGELFF. The DNA for the CDR3 is TGTGCCAGCAGCCCGATGACTAGCGGGAGCATCGGGGAGCTGTTTTTT.